These 13 T cell receptor beta chains came from one sample sequenced in a study of spatial heterogeneity in lung cancer. Regarding time point: sample taken at primary tumor resection. The study sequenced unsorted whole RNA from tumor, nontumor lung or frozen PBMC. TCRdb independently ran MiXCR on the 5' RACE reads; one entry per CDR3 protein. Altogether under 75,000 distinct CDR3 sequences are present, 7% to 10% being singletons, with the ten largest covering about 14%. The sample here was PBMCs, taken at surgery. Every receptor here comes from a female donor with early-stage non-small cell lung cancer.

By sample share, this clonotype is medium-sized. DNA for the CDR3: TGTGCCAGCAGCCCGTGGACTAGCGGGGGGGCCTCGGCCAAAAACATTCAGTACTTC. Its translation is CASSPWTSGGASAKNIQYF. This rearrangement joins TRBV7-9 to TRBJ2-4, with 15 bases matching TRBD2. The CDR3 contains 19 residues. The junction had 9 bases not matched to a gene; V was cut back by 5 bases and J by 1 base. Germline values: CDR1 SEHNR, CDR2 FQNEAQ (reference sequence).

V and J are TRBV11-2 and TRBJ1-2; no clear D. From germline, CDR1 is SGHAT and CDR2 FQNNGV. The ends were cut back, 7 bases at V and 3 bases at J, with 12 bases in the middle. There are 13 residues in the CDR3. CDR3 loop: CASNADGDYGYTF. The DNA for the CDR3 is TGTGCCAGCAATGCGGACGGGGACTATGGCTACACCTTC.

The chain is built from TRBV11-2 and TRBJ2-7; D may be TRBD1 (6 bases). The V gene's germline CDR1 is SGHAT and CDR2 FQNNGV. This CDR3 is 15 amino acids long. Trimming took 5 bases from V and 3 from J, leaving 17 bases between them. DNA of the CDR3: TGTGCCAGCAGCCCGGGACAAAGCTTTAGCTACGAGCAGTACTTC. It yields the protein CASSPGQSFSYEQYF.

This chain links TRBV7-9 with TRBJ1-2, with 12 bases identical to TRBD1. V shed 5 bases, J shed 8 bases, and the junction held 6 bases outside the gene matches. The germline CDR1 and CDR2 sequences are SEHNR and FQNEAQ (reference sequence). The CDR3 runs to 14 residues. DNA of the CDR3: TGTGCCAGCAGCGGCTGGGACAGGGGGCACGGCTACACCTTC. Protein product: CASSGWDRGHGYTF. The entire variable domain, with the rest obtained from reference TRBV7-9 and TRBJ1-2, is as follows: DTGVSQNPRHKITKRGQNVTFRCDPISEHNRLYWYRQTLGQGPEFLTYFQNEAQLEKSRLLSDRFSAERPKGSFSTLEIQRTEQGDSAMYLCASSGWDRGHGYTFGSGTRLTVV.

This clonotype was observed many times. V is TRBV29-1 and J is TRBJ2-3, with 7 bases matching TRBD1. This CDR3 is built from 14 residues. Germline trimming cut 2 bases from V and 5 bases from J; bases unmatched to any gene: 7. Germline assignment: CDR1 SQVTM and CDR2 ANQGSEA. CDR3 nucleotides: TGCAGCGTTGAATCCGGGACAGTGGGAGATACGCAGTATTTT. Its protein product is CSVESGTVGDTQYF.

There are a few counts of this clonotype. The chain couples TRBV5-1 to TRBJ2-1, with a tentative D call TRBD1 (5 bases). V was cut by 3 bases and J by 2 bases, with 12 bases left in between. Germline V gene sequence: CDR1 SGHRS, CDR2 YFSETQ. There are 15 residues in the CDR3. The CDR3 here is CASSSDSFTYNEQFF. The CDR3 nucleotides read TGCGCCAGCAGCTCTGACAGCTTTACCTACAATGAGCAGTTCTTC.

Many counts were recorded for this clonotype. Germline is not matched at one junction end, which may reflect a read error. The chain links TRBV5-1 to TRBJ2-2; D gene uncertain. There are 12 residues in the CDR3. The germline gives CDR1 SGHRS, CDR2 YFSETQ. The DNA for the CDR3 is TGTGCCAGCAGCCCGAACACCGGGGAGCTGTTTTTT. It translates to CASSPNTGELFF.

This sequence joins TRBV20-1 and TRBJ1-1; D possibly corresponds to TRBD1 (5 bases). The CDR3 consists of 14 residues. Germline assignment: CDR1 DFQATT and CDR2 SNEGSKA (reference sequence). The ends were cut back, 0 bases at V and 4 bases at J, with 12 bases in the middle. CDR3 region: CSAREGRRTTEAFF. CDR3 DNA sequence: TGCAGTGCTAGAGAGGGACGCCGAACCACTGAAGCTTTCTTT.

This clonotype was seen more than once but under ten times. V is TRBV5-1 and J is TRBJ1-6; no definite D call. Trimming shortened V by 7 bases and J by 7 bases, and 18 bases separated the two germline ends. This CDR3 is built from 15 residues. In germline, CDR1 is SGHRS, CDR2 YFSETQ. The CDR3 nucleotides read TGCGCCAGCCAAGATTACGGGGATGGCAATTCACCCCTCCACTTT. It specifies CASQDYGDGNSPLHF. The complete variable domain, with remaining parts taken from reference TRBV5-1 and TRBJ1-6, reads KAGVTQTPRYLIKTRGQQVTLSCSPISGHRSVSWYQQTPGQGLQFLFEYFSETQRNKGNFPGRFSGRQFSNSRSEMNVSTLELGDSALYLCASQDYGDGNSPLHFGNGTRLTVT.

This clonotype was picked up many times. This rearrangement joins TRBV19 to TRBJ2-4, with a tentative D call TRBD1 (6 bases). The CDR3 is 11 amino acids. V was clipped by 4 bases and J by 11 bases, with 9 bases between them. CDR1 LNHDA and CDR2 SQIVND come from the germline V gene (reference sequence). Here the CDR3 DNA reads TGTGCCAGTAGTAGGGACACCCTTCAGTACTTC. As protein: CASSRDTLQYF.

This clonotype appeared a few times. The CDR3 spells CSGDPGTNHYSSYNEQFF. CDR3 DNA sequence: TGCAGTGGGGACCCCGGGACAAATCATTATAGCTCCTACAATGAGCAGTTCTTC. This chain links TRBV20-1 with TRBJ2-1; tentatively, D is TRBD1 (6 bases). Trimming removed 7 bases from V and 0 bases from J, with 25 bases in between. CDR3 length: 18 amino acids. CDR1 DFQATT and CDR2 SNEGSKA come from the germline V gene (reference sequence).

This clonotype was detected a few times. The CDR3 loop is CASSSYPATYGYTF. Written as DNA, the CDR3 is TGTGCCAGCAGTTCCTACCCGGCCACCTATGGCTACACCTTC. The gene calls are TRBV28 and TRBJ1-2; D remains ambiguous. Between the trimmed V and J ends, which lost 4 bases and 4 bases, there was a span of 13 bases. The germline gives CDR1 MDHEN, CDR2 SYDVKM. The CDR3 loop spans 14 amino acids.

This clonotype was seen at least ten times. The chain combines TRBV28 with TRBJ1-5, with TRBD1 matching over 7 bases. V shed 4 bases and J 3 bases; nucleotides not matched to a gene: 3. Germline values: CDR1 MDHEN, CDR2 SYDVKM. The CDR3 is 14 amino acids. The CDR3 DNA follows: TGTGCCAGCAGTTGGGGACAGACCAATCAGCCCCAGCATTTT. Its translation: CASSWGQTNQPQHF.